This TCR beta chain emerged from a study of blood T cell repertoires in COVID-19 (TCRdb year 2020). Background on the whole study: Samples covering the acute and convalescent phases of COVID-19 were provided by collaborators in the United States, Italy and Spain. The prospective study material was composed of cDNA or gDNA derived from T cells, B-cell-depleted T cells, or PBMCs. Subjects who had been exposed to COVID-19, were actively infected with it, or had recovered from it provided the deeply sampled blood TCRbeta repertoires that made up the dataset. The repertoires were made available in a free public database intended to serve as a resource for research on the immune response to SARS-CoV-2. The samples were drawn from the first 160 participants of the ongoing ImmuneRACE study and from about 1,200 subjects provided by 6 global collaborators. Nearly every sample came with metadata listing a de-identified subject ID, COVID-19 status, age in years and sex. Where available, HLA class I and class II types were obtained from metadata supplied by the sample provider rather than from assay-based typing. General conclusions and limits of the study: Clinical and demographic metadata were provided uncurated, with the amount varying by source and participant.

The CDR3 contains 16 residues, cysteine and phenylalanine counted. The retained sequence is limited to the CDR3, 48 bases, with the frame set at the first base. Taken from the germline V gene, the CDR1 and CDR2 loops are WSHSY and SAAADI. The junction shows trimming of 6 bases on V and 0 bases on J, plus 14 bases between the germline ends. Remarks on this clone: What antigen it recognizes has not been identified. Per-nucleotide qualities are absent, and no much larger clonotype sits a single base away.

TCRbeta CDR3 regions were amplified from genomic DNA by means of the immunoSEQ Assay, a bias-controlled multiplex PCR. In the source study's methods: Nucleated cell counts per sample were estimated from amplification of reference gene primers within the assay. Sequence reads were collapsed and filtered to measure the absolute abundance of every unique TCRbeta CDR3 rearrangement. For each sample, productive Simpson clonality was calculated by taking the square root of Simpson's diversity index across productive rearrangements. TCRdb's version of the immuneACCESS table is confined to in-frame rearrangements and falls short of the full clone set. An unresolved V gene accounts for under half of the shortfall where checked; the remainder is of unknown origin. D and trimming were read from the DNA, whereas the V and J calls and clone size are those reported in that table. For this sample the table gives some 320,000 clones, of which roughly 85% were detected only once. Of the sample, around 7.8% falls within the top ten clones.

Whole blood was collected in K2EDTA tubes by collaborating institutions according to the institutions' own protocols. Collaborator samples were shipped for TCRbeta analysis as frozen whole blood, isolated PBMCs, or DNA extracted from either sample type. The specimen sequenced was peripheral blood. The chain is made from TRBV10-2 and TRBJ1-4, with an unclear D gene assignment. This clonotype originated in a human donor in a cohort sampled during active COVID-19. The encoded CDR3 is CASRGGRLTTNEKLFF. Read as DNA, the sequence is TGCGCCAGCAGGGGAGGGAGACTAACAACTAATGAAAAACTGTTTTTT.